Here is one T cell receptor (beta chain) with its context. This record belongs to a study of blood T cell repertoires in COVID-19. Whole-study context: Both acute and convalescent COVID-19 samples were obtained from the United States, Italy and Spain.

Authors' processing steps: Reference gene primer amplification gave estimated nucleated cell counts. Sequencing was performed with immunoSEQ multiplex PCR; in TCRdb, only in-frame clones are kept and a portion is missing. That table furnishes V, J and clone size, whereas the DNA furnished D and trimming. Seen here are 50,000 or so clones, 90% observed once, and the top ten hold about 13%. The J segment lost 5 bases and the V segment lost 3 bases, leaving 10 bases of the junction unmatched. Germline V gene lookup returns CDR1 LNHDA and CDR2 SQIVND (reference sequence). The CDR3 consists of 16 residues.

Sequencing was carried out using peripheral blood. V usage is TRBV19 and J usage is TRBJ2-1; 7 bases are a match to TRBD2. This clonotype originated in a man aged 60 to 75 with active COVID-19. In nucleotides, the CDR3 is TGTGCCAGTAGTATCCTTACAGCGGCGGGGGACAATGAGCAGTTCTTC. Protein product: CASSILTAAGDNEQFF.